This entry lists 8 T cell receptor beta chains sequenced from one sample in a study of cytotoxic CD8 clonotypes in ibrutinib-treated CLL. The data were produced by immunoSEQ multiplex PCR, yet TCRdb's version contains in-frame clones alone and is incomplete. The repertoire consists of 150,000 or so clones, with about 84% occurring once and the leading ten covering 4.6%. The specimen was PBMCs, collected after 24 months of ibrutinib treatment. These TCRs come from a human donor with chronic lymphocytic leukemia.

The CDR3 DNA reads as TGTGCCAGCAGCTTAGACCACCTCGTGGGAGGTGGAAACACCATATATTTT. This gives the protein CASSLDHLVGGGNTIYF. The chain joins TRBV7-8 to TRBJ1-3, with no clear D. Trimming shortened V by 1 base and J by 3 bases, and 16 bases separated the two germline ends. The CDR3 extends over 17 amino acids. Germline CDR1 reads SGHVS; CDR2 reads FQNEAQ.

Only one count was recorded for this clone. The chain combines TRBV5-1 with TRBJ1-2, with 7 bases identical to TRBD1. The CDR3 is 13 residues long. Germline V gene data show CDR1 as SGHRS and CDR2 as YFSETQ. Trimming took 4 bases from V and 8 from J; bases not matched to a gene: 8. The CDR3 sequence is CASSLDRVYGYTF. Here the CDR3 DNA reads TGCGCCAGCAGCCTCGACAGGGTTTACGGCTACACCTTC.

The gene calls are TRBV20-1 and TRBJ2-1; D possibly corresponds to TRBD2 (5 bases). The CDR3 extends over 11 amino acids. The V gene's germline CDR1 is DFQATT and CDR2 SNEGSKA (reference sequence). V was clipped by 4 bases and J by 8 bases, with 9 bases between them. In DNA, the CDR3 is TGCAGTGCTAAGGGAGACGATGAGCAGTTCTTC. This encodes CSAKGDDEQFF.

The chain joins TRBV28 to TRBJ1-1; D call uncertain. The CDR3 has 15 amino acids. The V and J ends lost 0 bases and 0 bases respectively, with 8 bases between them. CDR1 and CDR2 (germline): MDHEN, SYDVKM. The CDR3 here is CASSLWESMNTEAFF. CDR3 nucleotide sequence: TGTGCCAGCAGTTTATGGGAGAGTATGAACACTGAAGCTTTCTTT.

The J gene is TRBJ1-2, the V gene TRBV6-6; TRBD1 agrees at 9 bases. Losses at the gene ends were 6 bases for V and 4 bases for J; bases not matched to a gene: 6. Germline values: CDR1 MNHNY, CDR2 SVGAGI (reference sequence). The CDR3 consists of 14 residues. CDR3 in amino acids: CASRARDRAYGYTF. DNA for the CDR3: TGTGCCAGCAGGGCCAGGGACAGGGCCTATGGCTACACCTTC.

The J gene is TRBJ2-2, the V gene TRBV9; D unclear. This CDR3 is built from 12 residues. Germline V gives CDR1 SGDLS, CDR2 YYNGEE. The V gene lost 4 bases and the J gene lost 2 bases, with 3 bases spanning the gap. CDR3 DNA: TGTGCCAGCAGCCATAACACCGGGGAGCTGTTTTTT. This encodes CASSHNTGELFF.

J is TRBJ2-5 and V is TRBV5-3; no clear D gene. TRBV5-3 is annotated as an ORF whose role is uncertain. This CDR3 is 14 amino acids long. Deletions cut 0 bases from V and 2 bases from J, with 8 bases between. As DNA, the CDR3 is TGTGCCAGAAGCTTGGAATCGGTACAAGAGACCCAGTACTTC. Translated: CARSLESVQETQYF.

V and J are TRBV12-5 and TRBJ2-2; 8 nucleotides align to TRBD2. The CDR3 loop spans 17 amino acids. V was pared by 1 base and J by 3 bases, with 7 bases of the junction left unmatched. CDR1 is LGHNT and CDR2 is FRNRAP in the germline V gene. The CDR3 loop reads CASGLATSEHHTGELFF. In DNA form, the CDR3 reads TGTGCTAGTGGTTTGGCGACTAGCGAGCATCACACCGGGGAGCTGTTTTTT.